This T cell receptor beta chain was identified in a study of T-cell memory formation after mild COVID-19. Study-wide findings and caveats: Day 15 to 85 contractors were CD4/CD8 balanced; later expanders leaned CD4+.

This clonotype was seen only a few times. Its target is not known. Per the germline V gene, CDR1 is LGHNA and CDR2 is YNFKEQ. The CDR3 has 14 amino acids. After removal of 4 bases from V and 1 base from J, the junction contained 2 bases not matched to a gene. TCRdb redid the calling of the 5' RACE reads with MiXCR, one entry per CDR3 protein. Among more than 150,000 distinct CDR3 sequences listed, around 10% were seen once. The sample consisted of PBMCs or a T cell subset sorted from them (not recorded which). This chain connects TRBV4-2 to TRBJ1-1; TRBD1 agrees at 8 bases. The TCR originated in a man younger than 35 who had mild COVID-19 (a few samples of this study predate the infection). Cell type and time point are not known. Here the CDR3 reads CASSRGTGNTEAFF. In DNA form, the CDR3 reads TGTGCCAGCAGCCGGGGGACAGGGAACACTGAAGCTTTCTTT.